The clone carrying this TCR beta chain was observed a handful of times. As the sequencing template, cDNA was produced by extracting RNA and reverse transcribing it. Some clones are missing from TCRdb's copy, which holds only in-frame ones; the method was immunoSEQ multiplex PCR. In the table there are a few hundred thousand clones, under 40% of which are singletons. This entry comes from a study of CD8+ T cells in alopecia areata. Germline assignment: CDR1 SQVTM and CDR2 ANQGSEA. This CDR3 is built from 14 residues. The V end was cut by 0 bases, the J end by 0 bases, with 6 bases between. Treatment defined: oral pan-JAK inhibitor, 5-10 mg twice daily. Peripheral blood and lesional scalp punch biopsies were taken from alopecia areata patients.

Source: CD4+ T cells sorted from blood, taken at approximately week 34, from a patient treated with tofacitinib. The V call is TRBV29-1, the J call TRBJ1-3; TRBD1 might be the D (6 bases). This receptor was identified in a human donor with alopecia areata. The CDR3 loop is CSVEETGSGNTIYF. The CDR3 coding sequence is TGCAGCGTTGAAGAGACAGGCTCTGGAAACACCATATATTTT.